This T cell receptor (beta chain) was recorded in a study of blood T cells in healthy people across ages. Study-wide results and caveats: Naive CD4+ cells and diversity were both higher in long-lived donors than in aged donors. Among T cells, TCR beta diversity per million cells dropped roughly linearly as age rose.

Donation came from healthy Caucasian individuals in Russia who were aged about 6 to 95. The germline V gene encodes CDR1 SGHRS and CDR2 YFSETQ. CDR3 length equals 17 residues. V was pared by 3 bases and J by 0 bases, with 16 bases between. The second PCR ran about 6 to 11 cycles with a sample-barcoded 5' primer and J-beta primers. Using its own MiXCR run on the 5' RACE reads, TCRdb lists one record per CDR3 protein. The sample includes around 800,000 distinct CDR3 sequences, less than 70% of them seen just once. A note on this clonotype: The antigen is unknown.

The chain links TRBV5-1 to TRBJ2-1; a weak D match, TRBD2 (6 bases). This TCR derives from a man at least 80 years old in good health. Sequenced input: blood. CDR3 DNA: TGCGCCAGCAGCTACCCGTTGCGGGGATACTCCTACAATGAGCAGTTCTTC. Protein: CASSYPLRGYSYNEQFF.